Listed below are T cell receptor beta chains from one sample, sequenced in a study of cytomegalovirus exposure and HLA in healthy donors. This table comes from immunoSEQ multiplex PCR, and its TCRdb copy is limited to in-frame clones, with some not included. This table has about 150,000 clones, just under 80% appearing once. Sequenced sample: PBMCs. The receptors shown here come from a woman aged 45-65 years in good health and CMV-seropositive. Each CDR3 is given with its conserved first and last residue. A D gene is named only where the DNA matches it firmly. The size field is filled for only some rows; it gives once, few, many or a size class.

d_call | clone_size | j_call | v_call | cdr3_nt | cdr3_aa
TRBD2 | few | TRBJ2-7 | TRBV4-1 | TGCGCCAGCAGCCGGACTAGCGCTGGCTACGAGCAGTACTTC | CASSRTSAGYEQYF
- | - | TRBJ1-2 | TRBV11-2 | TGTGCCAGCAGCTTAGAGGCAGGGATCTATGGCTACACCTTC | CASSLEAGIYGYTF
- | - | TRBJ1-1 | TRBV5-4 | TGTGCCAGCAGCTCAGTCGGGGGGAACACTGAAGCTTTCTTT | CASSSVGGNTEAFF
TRBD1 | - | TRBJ2-7 | TRBV6-6 | TGTGCCAGCAGCAGACTCCGGGACAGCTCCTACGAGCAGTACTTC | CASSRLRDSSYEQYF
TRBD1 | - | TRBJ2-1 | TRBV7-3 | TGTGCCAGCAGCTTACGACAGGGGCGATCCTACAATGAGCAGTTCTTC | CASSLRQGRSYNEQFF
- | - | TRBJ1-2 | TRBV6-1 | TGTGCCAGCAGTGAAAGGGTCAGGGCGGTTTCCTTC | CASSERVRAVSF
TRBD1 | - | TRBJ2-7 | TRBV6-4 | TGTGCCATACCACCGGGACAGGGATTCTACGAGCAGTACTTC | CAIPPGQGFYEQYF
TRBD2 | - | TRBJ2-7 | TRBV5-5 | TGTGCCAGCAGCTCGGCCGGGACTAGCGGGGGCGAGCAGTACTTC | CASSSAGTSGGEQYF
- | - | TRBJ1-3 | TRBV19 | TGTGCCAGTAGTATCGGACACCTCTCTGGAAACACCATATATTTT | CASSIGHLSGNTIYF
- | - | TRBJ1-3 | TRBV5-1 | TGCGCCAGCAGCTTACGACAGGCCAGCTCTGGAAACACCATATATTTT | CASSLRQASSGNTIYF
TRBD1 | - | TRBJ1-1 | TRBV6-1 | TGTGCCAGCAGGGTGACAGGGGCTAACACTGAAGCTTTCTTT | CASRVTGANTEAFF
- | once | TRBJ1-1 | TRBV7-3 | TGTGCCAGCAGACTAAACAGGGACACTGAAGCTTTCTTT | CASRLNRDTEAFF
- | - | TRBJ2-1 | TRBV20-1 | TGCAGTGCTAAGGACTGGAGAGAGCAGTTCTTC | CSAKDWREQFF
TRBD1 | - | TRBJ2-7 | TRBV7-8 | TGTGCCAGCAGCCCCGGGACAGGGCTCTACGAGCAGTACTTC | CASSPGTGLYEQYF
- | - | TRBJ2-1 | TRBV19 | TGTGCCAGTAGTATCATGACTAGTGAGTCGAATGAGCAGTTCTTC | CASSIMTSESNEQFF
TRBD1 | - | TRBJ1-5 | TRBV6-5 | TGTGCCAGCAGTTACGCCGGGACAGGATTTAATCAGCCCCAGCATTTT | CASSYAGTGFNQPQHF
TRBD1 | - | TRBJ2-2 | TRBV7-9 | TGTGCCAGCAGCGCGACAGGGGCCGCGAACACCGGGGAGCTGTTTTTT | CASSATGAANTGELFF
TRBD1 | - | TRBJ2-2 | TRBV18 | TGTGCCAGCTCACTTGGGACAGGGGACTTCGCGAACACCGGGGAGCTGTTTTTT | CASSLGTGDFANTGELFF
- | - | TRBJ1-5 | TRBV27 | TGTGCCAGCAGTTTAACGGGGTTTAGCAATCAGCCCCAGCATTTT | CASSLTGFSNQPQHF
- | - | TRBJ2-1 | TRBV19 | TGTGCCAGTAGTATAGAATCCGGGGCCTACAATGAGCAGTTCTTC | CASSIESGAYNEQFF
- | - | TRBJ2-7 | TRBV7-9 | TGTGCCAGCAGCTTAGGGACACCTCCCTACGAGCAGTACTTC | CASSLGTPPYEQYF
- | - | TRBJ1-3 | TRBV5-4 | TGTGCCAGCAGCTCTACAGGGAACTCTGGAAACACCATATATTTT | CASSSTGNSGNTIYF
- | many | TRBJ2-7 | TRBV6-4 | TGTGCCGCCTCGGGGGACTCCCACTACGAGCAGTACTTC | CAASGDSHYEQYF
- | once | TRBJ2-1 | TRBV20-1 | TGCAGTGCCCTTTCTACCCGGTGGCAGTTCTTC | CSALSTRWQFF
TRBD1 | - | TRBJ2-2 | TRBV2 | TGTGCCAGCAGTGCAGAGACAGGGGGCGGGGAGCTGTTTTTT | CASSAETGGGELFF
- | - | TRBJ2-1 | TRBV6-5 | TGTGCCAGCAGTTACACTTGGACAGTCTACAATGAGCAGTTCTTC | CASSYTWTVYNEQFF
TRBD1 | - | TRBJ1-5 | TRBV18 | TGTGCCAGCTCACTATCAGGGGGTCAGCCCCAGCATTTT | CASSLSGGQPQHF
TRBD1 | - | TRBJ1-2 | TRBV18 | TGTGCCAGCTCACTACAGGGGGGCTACACCTTC | CASSLQGGYTF
- | - | TRBJ1-2 | TRBV2 | TGTGCCAGCAGTGAAAACAGGGCGGGTGGCTACACCTTC | CASSENRAGGYTF
- | - | TRBJ2-7 | TRBV5-1 | TGCGCCAGCAGCTTGGAGAGAGGATCATACGAGCAGTACTTC | CASSLERGSYEQYF
- | - | TRBJ1-3 | TRBV11-2 | TGTGCCAGCAGCTTAGAAGCAGGGCGAAGAGCGGGAAACACCATATATTTT | CASSLEAGRRAGNTIYF
TRBD2 | few | TRBJ2-2 | TRBV27 | TGTGCCAGCAGTTTTGGAGCGGGAGGGCTGCCCGGGGAGCTGTTTTTT | CASSFGAGGLPGELFF
TRBD2 | - | TRBJ2-5 | TRBV4-2 | TGTGCCAGCAGCCAAGTGGCGCGGGGGGGCCAAGAGACCCAGTACTTC | CASSQVARGGQETQYF
- | - | TRBJ1-2 | TRBV6-6 | TGTGCCAGCAGCAGCCGGAGAGGGCTCGATGTATCTGGCTACACCTTC | CASSSRRGLDVSGYTF
- | few | TRBJ1-5 | TRBV7-9 | TGTGCCAGCAGCTCCGAAGCGGGTAGCAATCAGCCCCAGCATTTT | CASSSEAGSNQPQHF
TRBD1 | once | TRBJ1-1 | TRBV7-9 | TGTGCCAGCAGTCTGGGACAGGGATTAAGGAACACTGAAGCTTTCTTT | CASSLGQGLRNTEAFF
TRBD1 | - | TRBJ2-1 | TRBV30 | TGTGCTGGCGACAGGGACCTACACAATGAGCAGTTCTTC | CAGDRDLHNEQFF
- | - | TRBJ1-1 | TRBV4-2 | TGTGCCAGCAGCCATTCCGGGACTGACACTGAAGCTTTCTTT | CASSHSGTDTEAFF
- | - | TRBJ2-2 | TRBV4-2 | TGTGCCAGCAAAGAGGGGGTGGCGAACACCGGGGAGCTGTTTTTT | CASKEGVANTGELFF
TRBD2 | - | TRBJ2-7 | TRBV5-1 | TGCGCCAGCAGCCCAAACGGGGGGTTAGGGACCTACGAGCAGTACTTC | CASSPNGGLGTYEQYF
- | once | TRBJ2-3 | TRBV7-2 | TGTGCCAGCAAGGTGGGGGGTCACACAGATACGCAGTATTTT | CASKVGGHTDTQYF
- | - | TRBJ2-7 | TRBV9 | TGTGCCAGCAGCGTAGGAGTAGAGGCCTACGAGCAGTACTTC | CASSVGVEAYEQYF
TRBD1 | - | TRBJ2-2 | TRBV29-1 | TGCAGCGCGGACAGGGGGACCACCGGGGAGCTGTTTTTT | CSADRGTTGELFF
- | - | TRBJ1-1 | TRBV4-1 | TGCGCCAGCAGCCACCCGACCAGGGGCCGGCGGGAAGCTTTCTTT | CASSHPTRGRREAFF
- | - | TRBJ2-7 | TRBV5-6 | TGTGCCAGCAGCTTAGGGGACTTTCACTACGAGCAGTACTTC | CASSLGDFHYEQYF